This entry lists 32 T cell receptor beta chains sequenced from one sample in a study of blood T cell repertoires in COVID-19. Libraries were prepared by immunoSEQ multiplex PCR; TCRdb keeps only in-frame clonotypes and omits some of them. The repertoire consists of 65,000 to 90,000 clones, with about 89% occurring once and the leading ten covering roughly 8.9%. Sequences were obtained from peripheral blood. All receptors come from a man aged 50 or older with acute or convalescent COVID-19.

The chain is built from TRBV6-6 and TRBJ1-1; 11 nucleotides match TRBD1. CDR3 length: 15 amino acids. Germline CDR1 is MNHNY and CDR2 is SVGAGI (reference sequence). J lost 5 bases, V lost 6 bases, and 8 bases had no gene match. In DNA form, the CDR3 reads TGTGCCAGCAGCCCTGGACAGGGGGCTTGGACTGAAGCTTTCTTT. Amino acids: CASSPGQGAWTEAFF.

This chain links TRBV5-1 with TRBJ2-3; a weak D match, TRBD2 (6 bases). Germline loops: CDR1 SGHRS, CDR2 YFSETQ. The CDR3 has 17 residues. Trimming pared 1 base from V and 5 bases from J, leaving 20 bases between. The CDR3 reads CASSLTGAQTRIDTQYF. The DNA of the CDR3 is TGCGCCAGCAGCTTGACCGGGGCCCAGACTAGAATAGATACGCAGTATTTT.

The chain uses TRBV27 and TRBJ1-4, with D tentatively TRBD1 (6 bases). CDR3 length: 14 amino acids. The V end lost 3 bases, the J end lost 8 bases, and 13 bases lay between the germline ends. Per the germline V gene, CDR1 is MNHEY and CDR2 is SMNVEV (reference sequence). CDR3 loop: CASSFSQGREKLFF. The DNA for the CDR3 is TGTGCCAGCAGTTTCTCTCAGGGGCGGGAAAAACTGTTTTTT.

V is TRBV5-1 and J is TRBJ1-1, with 7 bases lining up with TRBD1. Germline assignment: CDR1 SGHRS and CDR2 YFSETQ. V trimming: 4 bases; J trimming: 5 bases; junction bases outside the gene matches: 11. CDR3 length: 15 residues. CDR3 sequence reads: CASSQVEGARTEAFF. The CDR3 DNA reads TGCGCCAGCAGCCAGGTGGAGGGGGCGAGGACTGAAGCTTTCTTT.

The V gene is TRBV2, the J gene TRBJ1-3; 7 bases line up with TRBD1. V dropped 6 bases and J dropped 4; count of bases not matched to a gene: 9. CDR1 and CDR2 (germline): SNHLY, FYNNEI. The CDR3 contains 15 residues. CDR3 amino acids: CASRAQGGLGNTIYF. CDR3 DNA sequence: TGTGCCAGCAGGGCCCAGGGGGGTTTGGGAAACACCATATATTTT.

This chain joins TRBV3-1 (or the pseudogene TRBV3-2) and TRBJ2-2; TRBD1 aligns across 8 bases. The germline V gene encodes CDR1 LGHDT and CDR2 YNNKEL (reference sequence). This CDR3 is 16 amino acids long. The J segment lost 8 bases and the V segment lost 2 bases, leaving 10 bases of the junction unmatched. The CDR3: CASSQTRGRIAGELFF. In DNA form, the CDR3 reads TGTGCCAGCAGCCAAACCAGGGGGCGGATAGCTGGGGAGCTGTTTTTT.

V is TRBV28 and J is TRBJ1-6; 9 positions agree with TRBD1. V shed 1 base, J shed 5 bases, and the junction held 6 bases outside the gene matches. Germline V gene sequence: CDR1 MDHEN, CDR2 SYDVKM. The CDR3 covers 17 residues. The CDR3 sequence: CASSLSYRDRDNSPLHF. Here the CDR3 DNA reads TGTGCCAGCAGTTTATCCTATAGGGACAGGGATAATTCACCCCTCCACTTT.

The chain has TRBV6-1 and TRBJ2-7; 9 bases fit TRBD2. Looked up from germline, CDR1 is MNHNS and CDR2 is SASEGT. The trim removed 1 base at V and 2 bases at J, leaving 3 bases unmatched. This CDR3 has 15 amino acids. In nucleotides, the CDR3 is TGTGCCAGCAGTGAAGGGAGCGGGGGGACCTACGAGCAGTACGTC. Translated, it gives CASSEGSGGTYEQYV.

The chain is built from TRBV7-2 and TRBJ2-2; perhaps TRBD2 as D (5 bases). Per germline, CDR1 SGHTA and CDR2 FQGNSA. V was trimmed by 4 bases and J by 3 bases, leaving 9 bases between them. This CDR3 comprises 14 residues. Here the CDR3 reads CASSWTGDTGELFF. CDR3 nucleotide sequence: TGTGCCAGCAGCTGGACTGGGGACACCGGGGAGCTGTTTTTT.

This clone was seen just once. V usage is TRBV2 and J usage is TRBJ1-5, with unresolved D. The germline gives CDR1 SNHLY, CDR2 FYNNEI. Between the trimmed V and J ends, which lost 6 bases and 0 bases, there was a span of 9 bases. The CDR3 consists of 14 residues. CDR3 sequence: CASRQYSSNQPQHF. The CDR3 DNA reads as TGTGCCAGCAGACAGTACTCTAGCAATCAGCCCCAGCATTTT.

The chain has TRBV7-3 and TRBJ2-2, with TRBD1 identical over 11 bases. The CDR3 length is 15 residues. Trimming took 6 bases from V and 5 from J; bases not matched to a gene: 5. Germline CDR1 is SGHTA and CDR2 is FQGTGA. The CDR3 DNA reads TGTGCCAGCAGACCCGGGACAGGGGGGACCGGGGAGCTGTTTTTT. It yields the protein CASRPGTGGTGELFF.

The rearrangement links TRBV18 to TRBJ2-3, with D maybe TRBD2 (7 bases). V lost 3 bases and J lost 5, with 9 bases in between. The length of the CDR3 is 13 residues. Germline values: CDR1 KGHSH, CDR2 LQKENI. CDR3 protein: CASSPRGGDTQYF. The CDR3 coding sequence is TGTGCCAGCTCACCGAGGGGGGGAGATACGCAGTATTTT.

The chain links TRBV9 to TRBJ1-4, with 8 bases that match TRBD1. Germline trimming cut 0 bases from V and 8 bases from J; bases unmatched to any gene: 6. The CDR3 has 15 amino acids. Germline-derived CDR1 and CDR2 are SGDLS and YYNGEE. DNA of the CDR3: TGTGCCAGCAGCGTAGGAGCGGGACAGGCCGAAAAACTGTTTTTT. Its translation is CASSVGAGQAEKLFF.

The chain joins TRBV6-6 to TRBJ1-6, with D possibly TRBD1 on 6 matching bases. The CDR3 covers 15 residues. The germline V gene has CDR1 MNHNY and CDR2 SVGAGI (reference sequence). Trimming left V 6 bases short and J 6 bases short, with 15 bases between. CDR3 loop: CASRPNRDGNSPLHF. The CDR3, as DNA: TGTGCCAGCAGACCCAACAGGGATGGTAATTCACCCCTCCACTTT.

J is TRBJ1-6 and V is TRBV18, with 7 bases fitting TRBD1. This CDR3 region has 15 residues. Germline CDR1 and CDR2: KGHSH and LQKENI. The V segment lost 2 bases and the J segment 6 bases; nucleotides outside the gene matches: 4. DNA for the CDR3: TGTGCCAGCTCACCAACAGGGGTGGTTAATTCACCCCTCCACTTT. Translated, it gives CASSPTGVVNSPLHF.

The V and J genes are TRBV24-1 and TRBJ2-5, with D possibly TRBD2 on 5 matching bases. CDR3 length: 12 residues. V lost 4 bases, J lost 5 bases, and 7 bases lay in between. The germline V gene encodes CDR1 KGHDR and CDR2 SFDVKD. CDR3 DNA sequence: TGTGCCACCAGTGACCCGGGGGAGACCCAGTACTTC. This translates into CATSDPGETQYF.

The J gene is TRBJ1-6, the V gene TRBV14; D not certain. The V gene lost 1 base and the J gene lost 7 bases, with 11 bases spanning the gap. Germline V lookup: CDR1 SGHDN, CDR2 FVKESK. The CDR3 runs 15 residues. The CDR3 spells CASSQAGIPNSPLHF. CDR3 nucleotides: TGTGCCAGCAGCCAAGCCGGGATTCCAAATTCACCCCTCCACTTT.

This chain links TRBV6-6 with TRBJ1-4, with D possibly being TRBD1 (6 bases). The CDR3 is 15 amino acids. Looked up from germline, CDR1 is MNHNY and CDR2 is SVGAGI (reference sequence). Trimming took off 2 bases at V and 0 bases at J, with 7 bases between the two ends. The CDR3 loop reads CASSYGQSTNEKLFF. The CDR3 coding sequence is TGTGCCAGCAGTTACGGACAGTCAACTAATGAAAAACTGTTTTTT.

This clone was observed a handful of times. The rearrangement joins TRBV5-8 to TRBJ2-2; the match to TRBD2 covers 8 bases. Germline-derived CDR1 and CDR2 are SGHTS and YDEGEE. The CDR3 covers 16 residues. With V trimmed by 0 bases and J by 1 base, 2 bases remained unmatched. The CDR3 bases are TGTGCCAGCAGCTTGGGTCTAGCGGGGAACACCGGGGAGCTGTTTTTT. It is translated as CASSLGLAGNTGELFF.

This clone is a singleton in its sample. The genes are TRBV27 and TRBJ1-2; a weak D match, TRBD1 (5 bases). CDR3 length: 13 amino acids. The germline CDR1 and CDR2 sequences are MNHEY and SMNVEV (reference sequence). The V end was cut by 3 bases, the J end by 8 bases, with 13 bases between. CDR3 in amino acids: CASSFRDLRGYTF. The CDR3 DNA is TGTGCCAGCAGTTTCCGGGACTTGAGGGGCTACACCTTC.

J is TRBJ2-1 and V is TRBV10-1; the match to TRBD2 covers 8 bases. Trimming at V came to 10 bases and at J to 3 bases, leaving 14 bases not matched to a gene. Germline CDR1 reads WNHNN; CDR2 reads SYGVQD (reference sequence). The CDR3 loop spans 16 amino acids. Here the CDR3 reads CAILNGGGRDYNEQFF. In DNA, the CDR3 is TGCGCCATCCTAAACGGGGGGGGCCGGGACTACAATGAGCAGTTCTTC.

This clone was picked up one time. V usage is TRBV12-3 or TRBV12-4 and J usage is TRBJ1-5, with D perhaps matching TRBD1 (6 bases). This CDR3 is 12 amino acids long. V lost 6 bases and J lost 5, with 8 bases in between. The CDR3 region has the DNA TGTGCCAGCAGCAGGGGAGATCAGCCCCAGCATTTT. Amino acids: CASSRGDQPQHF.

This chain joins TRBV5-5 and TRBJ2-5; 11 positions match TRBD2. The length of the CDR3 is 16 residues. The V gene end was trimmed by 0 bases and the J gene end by 5 bases; junction bases not matched to a gene: 6. The germline CDR1 and CDR2 sequences are SGHKS and YYEKEE (reference sequence). The CDR3 DNA reads as TGTGCCAGCAGCTTGGAGACTAGCGGGGTGGTGGAGACCCAGTACTTC. Protein sequence: CASSLETSGVVETQYF. Full variable domain (rest looked up from reference TRBV5-5 and TRBJ2-5): DAGVTQSPTHLIKTRGQQVTLRCSPISGHKSVSWYQQVLGQGPQFIFQYYEKEERGRGNFPDRFSARQFPNYSSELNVNALLLGDSALYLCASSLETSGVVETQYFGPGTRLLVL.

The genes are TRBV10-3 and TRBJ1-1; TRBD1 is a possible D gene (5 bases). The V end lost 7 bases, the J end lost 0 bases, and 9 bases lay between the germline ends. This CDR3 has 13 residues. CDR1 is ENHRY, CDR2 SYGVKD, per germline. The CDR3 here is CAIMTALNTEAFF. CDR3 DNA: TGTGCCATCATGACAGCCCTGAACACTGAAGCTTTCTTT.

The chain combines TRBV15 with TRBJ1-4; maybe TRBD1 (6 bases). CDR3 length: 16 residues. Trimming took 0 bases from V and 5 from J, leaving 13 bases between them. Germline loops: CDR1 LNHNV, CDR2 YYDKDF (reference sequence). CDR3 sequence (DNA): TGTGCCACCAGCAGAGATTACGGGACACAAAATGAAAAACTGTTTTTT. Translating gives CATSRDYGTQNEKLFF.

This rearrangement joins TRBV10-3 to TRBJ1-1, with D possibly TRBD1 on 5 matching bases. The CDR3 is 15 residues long. V was cut by 7 bases and J by 2 bases, with 17 bases left in between. Per the germline V gene, CDR1 is ENHRY and CDR2 is SYGVKD. Written as DNA, the CDR3 is TGTGCCATCACCGCAGACAGAACCCTAAACACTGAAGCTTTCTTT. Its translation is CAITADRTLNTEAFF.

The chain recombines TRBV9 with TRBJ1-5; D perhaps matches TRBD1 (5 bases). This CDR3 has 14 residues. Trimming removed 0 bases at V and 4 bases at J, with 8 bases between. Germline-derived CDR1 and CDR2 are SGDLS and YYNGEE. The CDR3 loop reads CASSVGQINQPQHF. The CDR3 nucleotides are TGTGCCAGCAGCGTAGGACAGATAAATCAGCCCCAGCATTTT.

This clone was found once. CDR3 sequence reads: CASSVGRLAGHEQFF. DNA for the CDR3: TGTGCCAGCAGCGTAGGTCGGCTAGCGGGGCATGAGCAGTTCTTC. V and J are TRBV9 and TRBJ2-1; 9 bases align to TRBD2. The CDR3 length is 15 residues. Trimming cost V 0 bases and J 8 bases; bases outside gene matches: 6. CDR1 is SGDLS, CDR2 YYNGEE, per germline.

The chain couples TRBV6-5 to TRBJ2-7, with D tentatively TRBD1 (6 bases). Germline assignment: CDR1 MNHEY and CDR2 SVGAGI. The ends were cut back, 8 bases at V and 6 bases at J, with 11 bases in the middle. There are 11 residues in the CDR3. CDR3 coding DNA: TGTGCCAGCGGTCCCAGGGGCGAGCAGTACGTC. Protein sequence: CASGPRGEQYV.

In this sample, this clone turned up a few times. The chain joins TRBV2 to TRBJ2-7, with 8 nucleotides matching TRBD1. This CDR3 has 13 residues. The V gene's germline CDR1 is SNHLY and CDR2 FYNNEI. J was trimmed by 1 base and V by 4 bases; bases with no gene match: 0. CDR3 coding DNA: TGTGCCAGCAGTGGGACAGGGTCCTACGAGCAGTACTTC. It yields the protein CASSGTGSYEQYF.

The chain uses TRBV28 and TRBJ1-6, with unresolved D. V shed 5 bases and J shed 7 bases, with 15 bases lying between them. This CDR3 comprises 15 residues. CDR1 MDHEN and CDR2 SYDVKM come from the germline V gene. The chain's CDR3 is CASSPRGLANSPLHF. In nucleotides, the CDR3 is TGTGCCAGCAGTCCCCGAGGGTTAGCCAATTCACCCCTCCACTTT.

The genes are TRBV19 and TRBJ1-1, with 7 bases lining up with TRBD1. This CDR3 is 15 amino acids long. CDR1 is LNHDA, CDR2 SQIVND, per germline (reference sequence). The ends lost 5 bases at V and 0 bases at J; junction bases unmatched: 6. Here the CDR3 DNA reads TGTGCCAGTAGTCCGATGGGACAGCTGAACACTGAAGCTTTCTTT. This translates into CASSPMGQLNTEAFF. The full variable domain, in which reference TRBV19 and TRBJ1-1 provide the parts outside the CDR3, is DGGITQSPKYLFRKEGQNVTLSCEQNLNHDAMYWYRQDPGQGLRLIYYSQIVNDFQKGDIAEGYSVSREKKESFPLTVTSAQKNPTAFYLCASSPMGQLNTEAFFGQGTRLTVV.